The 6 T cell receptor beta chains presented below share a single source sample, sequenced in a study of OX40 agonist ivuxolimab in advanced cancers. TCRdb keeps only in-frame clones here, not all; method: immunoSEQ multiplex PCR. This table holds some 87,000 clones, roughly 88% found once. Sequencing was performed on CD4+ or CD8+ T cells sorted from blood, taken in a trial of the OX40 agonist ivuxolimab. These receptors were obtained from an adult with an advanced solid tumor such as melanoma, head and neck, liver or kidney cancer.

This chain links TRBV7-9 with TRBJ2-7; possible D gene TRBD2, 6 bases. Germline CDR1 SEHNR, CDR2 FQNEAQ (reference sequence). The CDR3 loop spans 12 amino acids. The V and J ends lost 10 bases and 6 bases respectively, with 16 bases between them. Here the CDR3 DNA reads TGTGCCATCACAACGATGGGGGGCGAGCAGTACTTC. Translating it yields CAITTMGGEQYF.

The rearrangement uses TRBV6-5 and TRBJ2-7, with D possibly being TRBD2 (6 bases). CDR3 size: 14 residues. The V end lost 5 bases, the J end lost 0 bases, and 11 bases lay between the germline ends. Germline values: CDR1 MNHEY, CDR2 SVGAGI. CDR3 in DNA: TGTGCCAGCAGTCGTCGGGGGAGCTCCTACGAGCAGTACTTC. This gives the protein CASSRRGSSYEQYF.

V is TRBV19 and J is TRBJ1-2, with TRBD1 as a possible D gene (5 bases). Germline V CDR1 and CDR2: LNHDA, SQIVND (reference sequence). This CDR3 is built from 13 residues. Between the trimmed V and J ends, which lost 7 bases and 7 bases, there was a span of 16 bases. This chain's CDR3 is CASTPRARGGYTF. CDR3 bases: TGTGCCAGTACCCCGCGGGCGAGGGGTGGCTACACCTTC.

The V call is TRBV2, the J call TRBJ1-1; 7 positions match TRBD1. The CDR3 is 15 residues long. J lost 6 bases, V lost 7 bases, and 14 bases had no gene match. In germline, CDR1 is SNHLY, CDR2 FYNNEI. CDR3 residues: CASMVERAGGSEAFF. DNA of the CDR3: TGTGCCAGCATGGTAGAGAGGGCAGGGGGGTCTGAAGCTTTCTTT.

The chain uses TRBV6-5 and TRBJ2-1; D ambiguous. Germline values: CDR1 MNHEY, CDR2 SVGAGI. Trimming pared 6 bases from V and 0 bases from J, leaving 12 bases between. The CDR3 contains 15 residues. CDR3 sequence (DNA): TGTGCCAGCAGGTATGGGCATAGCTCCTACAATGAGCAGTTCTTC. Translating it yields CASRYGHSSYNEQFF.

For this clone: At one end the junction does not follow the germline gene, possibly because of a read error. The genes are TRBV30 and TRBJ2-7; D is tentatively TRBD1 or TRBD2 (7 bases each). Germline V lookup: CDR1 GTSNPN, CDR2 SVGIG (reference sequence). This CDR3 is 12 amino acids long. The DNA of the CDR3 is TGTGCCGGGAGGGACAGAGCCTACGAGCAGTACTTC. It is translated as CAGRDRAYEQYF.